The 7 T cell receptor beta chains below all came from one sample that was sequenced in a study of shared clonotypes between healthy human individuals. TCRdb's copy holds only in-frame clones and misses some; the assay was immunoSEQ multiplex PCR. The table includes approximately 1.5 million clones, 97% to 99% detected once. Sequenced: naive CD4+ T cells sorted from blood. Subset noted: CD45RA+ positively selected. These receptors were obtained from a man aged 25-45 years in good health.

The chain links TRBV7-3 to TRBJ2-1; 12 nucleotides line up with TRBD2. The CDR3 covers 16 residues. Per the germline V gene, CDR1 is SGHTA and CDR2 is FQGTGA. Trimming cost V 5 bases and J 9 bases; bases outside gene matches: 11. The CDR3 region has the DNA TGTGCCAGCAGCCCACGTTCTAGCGGGAGGGTGTCTGAGCAGTTCTTC. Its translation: CASSPRSSGRVSEQFF.

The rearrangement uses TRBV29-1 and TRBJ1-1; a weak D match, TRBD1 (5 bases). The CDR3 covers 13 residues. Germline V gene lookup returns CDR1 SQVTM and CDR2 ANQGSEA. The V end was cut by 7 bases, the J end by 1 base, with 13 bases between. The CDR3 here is CSAGKGPNTEAFF. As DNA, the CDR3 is TGCAGCGCCGGGAAGGGGCCGAACACTGAAGCTTTCTTT. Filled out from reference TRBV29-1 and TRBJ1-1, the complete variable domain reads SAVISQKPSRDICQRGTSLTIQCQVDSQVTMMFWYRQQPGQSLTLIATANQGSEATYESGFVIDKFPISRPNLTFSTLTVSNMSPEDSSIYLCSAGKGPNTEAFFGQGTRLTVV.

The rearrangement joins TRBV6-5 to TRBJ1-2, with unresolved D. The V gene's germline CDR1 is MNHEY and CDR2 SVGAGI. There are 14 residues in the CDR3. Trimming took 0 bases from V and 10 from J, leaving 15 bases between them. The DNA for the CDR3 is TGTGCCAGCAGTTACTCGGAACAGACCTTTGACTACACCTTC. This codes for CASSYSEQTFDYTF.

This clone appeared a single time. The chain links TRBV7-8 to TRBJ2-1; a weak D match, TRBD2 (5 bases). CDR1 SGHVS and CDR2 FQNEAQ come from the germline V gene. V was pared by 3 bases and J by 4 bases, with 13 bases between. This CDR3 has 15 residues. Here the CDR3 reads CASSFGGGLYNEQFF. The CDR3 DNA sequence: TGTGCCAGCAGCTTCGGAGGTGGGCTATACAATGAGCAGTTCTTC.

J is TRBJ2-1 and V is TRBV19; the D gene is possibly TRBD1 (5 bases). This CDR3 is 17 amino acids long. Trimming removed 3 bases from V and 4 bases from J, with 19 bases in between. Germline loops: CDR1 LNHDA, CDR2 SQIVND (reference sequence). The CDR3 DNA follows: TGTGCCAGTAGTATGGGTTCGACAGCCCTCCGGTACAATGAGCAGTTCTTC. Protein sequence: CASSMGSTALRYNEQFF.

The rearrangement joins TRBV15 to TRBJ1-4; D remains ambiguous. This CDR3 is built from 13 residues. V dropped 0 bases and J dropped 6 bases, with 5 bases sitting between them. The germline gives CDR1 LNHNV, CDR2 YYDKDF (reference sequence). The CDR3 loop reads CATSRDRYEKLFF. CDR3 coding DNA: TGTGCCACCAGCAGAGATCGATATGAAAAACTGTTTTTT.

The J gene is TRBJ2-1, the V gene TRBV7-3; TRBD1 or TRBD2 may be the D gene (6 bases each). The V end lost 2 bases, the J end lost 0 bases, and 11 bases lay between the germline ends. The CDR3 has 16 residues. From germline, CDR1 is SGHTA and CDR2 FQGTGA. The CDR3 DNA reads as TGTGCCAGCAGCTTAGCGGGGACAAGCTCCTACAATGAGCAGTTCTTC. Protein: CASSLAGTSSYNEQFF.